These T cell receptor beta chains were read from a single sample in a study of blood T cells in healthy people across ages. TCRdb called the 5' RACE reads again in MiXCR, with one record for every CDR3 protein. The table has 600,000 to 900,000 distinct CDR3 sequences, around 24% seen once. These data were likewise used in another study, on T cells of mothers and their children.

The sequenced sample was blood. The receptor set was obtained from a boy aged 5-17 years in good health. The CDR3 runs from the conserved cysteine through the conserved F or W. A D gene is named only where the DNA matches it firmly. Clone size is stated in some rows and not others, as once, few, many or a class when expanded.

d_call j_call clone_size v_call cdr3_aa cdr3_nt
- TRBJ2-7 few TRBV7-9 CASSLDTLGAYEQYF TGTGCCAGCAGCTTAGATACCCTCGGGGCCTACGAGCAGTACTTC
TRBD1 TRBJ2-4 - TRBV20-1 CSAKTGGEDIQYF TGCAGTGCTAAGACAGGGGGCGAGGACATTCAGTACTTC
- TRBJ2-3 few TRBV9 CASSVDPDTQYF TGTGCCAGCAGCGTAGATCCAGATACGCAGTATTTT
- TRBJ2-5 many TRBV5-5 CASSWGPPQETQYF TGTGCCAGCAGCTGGGGGCCCCCCCAAGAGACCCAGTACTTC
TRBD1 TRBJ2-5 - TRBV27 CASSLFGETTGGTETQYF TGTGCCAGCAGTTTATTTGGGGAAACGACAGGGGGCACGGAGACCCAGTACTTC
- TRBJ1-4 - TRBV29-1 CSVQGSYNEKLFF TGCAGCGTCCAGGGGTCCTATAATGAAAAACTGTTTTTT
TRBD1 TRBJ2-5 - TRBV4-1 CASSQEGQGVFGETQYF TGCGCCAGCAGCCAAGAGGGGCAGGGGGTATTCGGTGAGACCCAGTACTTC
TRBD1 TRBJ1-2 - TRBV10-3 CAINEWTGGADGYTF TGTGCCATCAATGAGTGGACAGGGGGCGCGGATGGCTACACCTTC
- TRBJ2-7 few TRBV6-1 CASPPPGQSTYEQYF TGTGCCAGCCCCCCACCCGGACAGAGTACCTACGAGCAGTACTTC
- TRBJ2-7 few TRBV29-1 CSGKTDFGPYEQYF TGCAGCGGGAAAACGGATTTTGGACCCTACGAGCAGTACTTC
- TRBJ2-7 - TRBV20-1 CSASKTISYEQYF TGCAGTGCTAGTAAAACCATCTCCTACGAGCAGTACTTC
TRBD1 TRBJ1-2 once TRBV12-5 CASGLATGDYAYTF TGTGCTAGTGGTTTGGCTACAGGGGACTATGCCTACACCTTC
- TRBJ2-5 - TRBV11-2 CASSWGPGDGQETQYF TGTGCCAGCAGCTGGGGACCGGGGGACGGCCAAGAGACCCAGTACTTC
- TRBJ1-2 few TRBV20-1 CSASLSPLANYGYTF TGCAGTGCTAGTTTGTCACCCTTAGCTAACTATGGCTACACCTTC
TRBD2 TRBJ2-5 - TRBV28 CASSPNFPRGSGGAGTQYF TGTGCCAGCAGCCCCAATTTCCCCCGAGGGAGCGGGGGGGCCGGGACCCAGTACTTC
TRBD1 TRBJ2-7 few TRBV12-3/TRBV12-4 CASRWDSSYEQYF TGTGCCAGCAGGTGGGACAGCTCGTACGAGCAGTACTTC
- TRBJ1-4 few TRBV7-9 CASSLAPLGEKLFF TGTGCCAGCAGCTTAGCCCCCCTGGGCGAAAAACTGTTTTTT